Shown below are 11 T cell receptor beta chains from a single sample sequenced in a study of shared clonotypes between healthy human individuals. Libraries were prepared by immunoSEQ multiplex PCR; TCRdb keeps only in-frame clonotypes and omits some of them. This table has roughly 86,000 clones, approximately 70% appearing once. The specimen was memory CD8+ T cells sorted from blood. Subset in this sample: CD45RO+ cells pooled with CCR7-negative TemRA cells. The receptor source for this set is a man aged 25-45 years in good health.

The genes are TRBV5-1 and TRBJ2-5; D possibly corresponds to TRBD2 (6 bases). The length of the CDR3 is 16 residues. Trimming stripped 8 bases from V and 7 bases from J, with 27 bases between. The germline gives CDR1 SGHRS, CDR2 YFSETQ. The chain's CDR3 is CASNSPGTGGTGTQYF. CDR3 sequence (DNA): TGCGCCAGTAACTCCCCCGGAACAGGCGGGACGGGGACCCAGTACTTC. Using reference TRBV5-1 and TRBJ2-5 for the parts outside the CDR3, the full variable domain is KAGVTQTPRYLIKTRGQQVTLSCSPISGHRSVSWYQQTPGQGLQFLFEYFSETQRNKGNFPGRFSGRQFSNSRSEMNVSTLELGDSALYLCASNSPGTGGTGTQYFGPGTRLLVL.

About this clone: It may be a read error: a sequence one base away is much more abundant. Distinct nucleotide sequences in the sample also encode this CDR3. CDR3 nucleotide sequence: TGTGCCAGCAGTGGACTAGCGGGAGGCAATGAGCAGTTCTTC. Its translation: CASSGLAGGNEQFF. This chain joins TRBV6-4 and TRBJ2-1, with TRBD2 identical over 13 bases. The CDR3 loop spans 14 amino acids. Germline V gene data show CDR1 as MRHNA and CDR2 as SNTAGT. V lost 4 bases to trimming and J lost 6 bases; unmatched junction nucleotides: 0.

The sample holds many counts of this clone. The chain has TRBV15 and TRBJ2-2; D gene uncertain. Trimming left V 1 base short and J 0 bases short, with 6 bases between. Per the germline V gene, CDR1 is LNHNV and CDR2 is YYDKDF (reference sequence). This CDR3 has 15 amino acids. CDR3 nucleotides: TGTGCCACCAGCAGAGGACGGACGAACACCGGGGAGCTGTTTTTT. Translation gives CATSRGRTNTGELFF.

V and J are TRBV7-9 and TRBJ2-1; D call uncertain. This CDR3 is 13 amino acids long. The germline CDR1 and CDR2 sequences are SEHNR and FQNEAQ (reference sequence). V lost 1 base and J lost 4, with 5 bases in between. The CDR3 spells CASSLGRYNEQFF. In DNA, the CDR3 is TGTGCCAGCAGCTTAGGCCGGTACAATGAGCAGTTCTTC.

The chain carries TRBV5-5 and TRBJ2-7, with D possibly being TRBD1 (5 bases). Germline V CDR1 and CDR2: SGHKS, YYEKEE (reference sequence). The CDR3 has 14 residues. The ends were cut back, 4 bases at V and 4 bases at J, with 15 bases in the middle. This chain's CDR3 is CASSRSQAGYEQYF. For the CDR3, the DNA is TGTGCCAGCAGCCGGTCCCAGGCAGGGTACGAGCAGTACTTC. Full variable domain (missing parts from reference TRBV5-5 and TRBJ2-7): DAGVTQSPTHLIKTRGQQVTLRCSPISGHKSVSWYQQVLGQGPQFIFQYYEKEERGRGNFPDRFSARQFPNYSSELNVNALLLGDSALYLCASSRSQAGYEQYFGPGTRLTVT.

The chain joins TRBV7-2 to TRBJ2-1; 8 nucleotides match TRBD1. V shed 3 bases and J 15 bases; nucleotides not matched to a gene: 10. Germline-derived CDR1 and CDR2 are SGHTA and FQGNSA. This CDR3 spans 13 amino acids. CDR3 in DNA: TGTGCCAGCAGCTTTGGGCCCGACAGGGGTCCGTTCTTC. Translation: CASSFGPDRGPFF.

The chain couples TRBV28 to TRBJ2-5; D unclear. The tail of the sequence fits TRBJ2-7 better, so the J call may be wrong. The CDR3 sequence is 12 residues long. Germline lookup yields CDR1 MDHEN and CDR2 SYDVKM. This chain's CDR3 is CASSSPTYEQYF. DNA for the CDR3: TGTGCCAGCAGTTCCCCGACCTACGAGCAGTACTTC.

This clone showed up just a few times. The CDR3 protein is CASSESLRGQGMNTEAFF. DNA of the CDR3: TGCGCCAGCAGTGAGTCTCTAAGGGGACAGGGTATGAACACTGAAGCTTTCTTT. The chain combines TRBV10-1 with TRBJ1-1, with 9 nucleotides matching TRBD1. Germline loops: CDR1 WNHNN, CDR2 SYGVQD (reference sequence). CDR3 length: 18 residues. The V and J ends lost 0 bases and 0 bases, in that order; junction bases with no gene match: 8.

This CDR3 reads CASSLAPATGWDEQYF. Written as DNA, the CDR3 is TGTGCCAGCAGCTTAGCCCCCGCGACGGGTTGGGACGAGCAGTACTTC. The gene calls are TRBV7-9 and TRBJ2-7; D not certain. V dropped 0 bases and J dropped 5 bases, with 17 bases sitting between them. Germline V CDR1 and CDR2: SEHNR, FQNEAQ (reference sequence). CDR3 length: 16 amino acids.

V usage is TRBV2 and J usage is TRBJ1-1, with unresolved D. The V end was cut by 6 bases, the J end by 1 base, with 9 bases between. CDR3 size: 13 residues. The germline V gene has CDR1 SNHLY and CDR2 FYNNEI. CDR3 amino acids: CASSATWNTEAFF. DNA for the CDR3: TGTGCCAGCAGCGCTACTTGGAACACTGAAGCTTTCTTT.

The genes are TRBV14 and TRBJ2-1, with a possible D match to TRBD1 (6 bases). The V end was cut by 4 bases, the J end by 7 bases, with 14 bases between. This CDR3 contains 14 residues. From germline, CDR1 is SGHDN and CDR2 FVKESK. CDR3 protein: CASSPYGTRNEQFF. The DNA for the CDR3 is TGTGCCAGCAGCCCATACGGGACACGAAATGAGCAGTTCTTC.